A single sample is the source of the 5 T cell receptor beta chains below, sequenced in a study of blood T cell repertoires in COVID-19. Data came from immunoSEQ multiplex PCR; TCRdb stores just in-frame clones and leaves some out. The sample has about 100,000 clones, roughly 83% seen once. The sample consisted of peripheral blood. The receptor source for this set is a woman aged 80 or over with active or convalescent COVID-19.

V usage is TRBV5-1 and J usage is TRBJ2-7; 11 positions agree with TRBD1. Germline V CDR1 and CDR2: SGHRS, YFSETQ. CDR3 length: 16 amino acids. J gave up 7 bases and V 3 bases, and 12 bases lay outside the gene matches. The CDR3 DNA follows: TGCGCCAGCAGCTACGCCGGGACAGGGGGGTCTGGAGAGCAGTACTTC. Residues: CASSYAGTGGSGEQYF.

This clone was recorded once. This chain connects TRBV6-2 or TRBV6-3 to TRBJ1-2, with D tentatively TRBD1 (5 bases). CDR1 is MNHEY and CDR2 is SVGEGT in the germline V gene. This CDR3 has 15 residues. V lost 2 bases, J lost 4 bases, and 14 bases lay in between. The CDR3 here is CASSYRPRGVYGYTF. DNA of the CDR3: TGTGCCAGCAGTTACCGGCCGCGGGGGGTCTATGGCTACACCTTC.

The V and J genes are TRBV24-1 and TRBJ2-5, with D possibly being TRBD1 (6 bases). Germline lookup yields CDR1 KGHDR and CDR2 SFDVKD. This CDR3 is 15 amino acids long. Trimming shortened V by 2 bases and J by 0 bases, and 9 bases separated the two germline ends. For the CDR3, the DNA is TGTGCCACCAGTGATTCCCGACAGGACCAAGAGACCCAGTACTTC. It codes for CATSDSRQDQETQYF.

Here the CDR3 DNA reads TGTGCCAGTAGCACGGACAGGGTGAATTCACCCCTCCACTTT. Its translation is CASSTDRVNSPLHF. The chain links TRBV19 to TRBJ1-6; 8 nucleotides line up with TRBD1. V shed 6 bases and J 7 bases; nucleotides not matched to a gene: 5. From germline, CDR1 is LNHDA and CDR2 SQIVND (reference sequence). The CDR3 has 14 residues. The entire variable domain, with the rest obtained from reference TRBV19 and TRBJ1-6, is as follows: DGGITQSPKYLFRKEGQNVTLSCEQNLNHDAMYWYRQDPGQGLRLIYYSQIVNDFQKGDIAEGYSVSREKKESFPLTVTSAQKNPTAFYLCASSTDRVNSPLHFGNGTRLTVT.

The rearrangement links TRBV28 to TRBJ1-1; D gene uncertain. Germline V lookup: CDR1 MDHEN, CDR2 SYDVKM. This CDR3 comprises 13 residues. Trimming removed 8 bases at V and 6 bases at J, with 16 bases between. CDR3 amino acids: CASYSRGGPEAFF. The CDR3 bases are TGTGCCAGCTACAGCCGGGGAGGCCCTGAAGCTTTCTTT. Drawing the rest from reference TRBV28 and TRBJ1-1, the complete variable domain is DVKVTQSSRYLVKRTGEKVFLECVQDMDHENMFWYRQDPGLGLRLIYFSYDVKMKEKGDIPEGYSVSREKKERFSLILESASTNQTSMYLCASYSRGGPEAFFGQGTRLTVV.